These 15 T cell receptor beta chains originate from one sample sequenced in a study of shared clonotypes between healthy human individuals. Sequencing was performed with immunoSEQ multiplex PCR; in TCRdb, only in-frame clones are kept and a portion is missing. The table has around 100,000 clones, about 72% seen once. Sequenced sample: memory CD8+ T cells sorted from blood. As for subset: CD45RO+ cells pooled with CCR7-negative TemRA cells. The receptor source for this set is a woman in her twenties or thirties in good health.

Only a few counts were recorded for this clone. The genes are TRBV28 and TRBJ2-3, with 7 bases matching TRBD2. Germline values: CDR1 MDHEN, CDR2 SYDVKM. V dropped 5 bases and J dropped 4; count of bases not matched to a gene: 6. CDR3 length: 14 amino acids. The CDR3, as DNA: TGTGCCAGCAGTAGAGCGGGGTACTCAGATACGCAGTATTTT. Translating gives CASSRAGYSDTQYF.

This chain joins TRBV6-5 and TRBJ1-2; D may be TRBD1 (5 bases). V was cut by 4 bases and J by 4 bases, with 10 bases left in between. The germline V gene encodes CDR1 MNHEY and CDR2 SVGAGI. The CDR3 loop spans 13 amino acids. This CDR3 reads CASSSGRFYGYTF. Written as DNA, the CDR3 is TGTGCCAGCAGTTCGGGACGGTTCTATGGCTACACCTTC.

The chain combines TRBV6-5 with TRBJ2-5; 8 bases match TRBD2. Trimming at V came to 5 bases and at J to 4 bases, leaving 9 bases not matched to a gene. Looked up from germline, CDR1 is MNHEY and CDR2 is SVGAGI. The CDR3 extends over 15 amino acids. The CDR3 coding sequence is TGTGCCAGCAGTCGGCTAGCGGGTCTACCAGAGACCCAGTACTTC. As protein: CASSRLAGLPETQYF.

The chain links TRBV7-9 to TRBJ1-1, with a possible D match to TRBD1 (5 bases). The CDR3 has 13 residues. V lost 1 base and J lost 7, with 10 bases in between. Germline V CDR1 and CDR2: SEHNR, FQNEAQ (reference sequence). The CDR3 loop reads CASSLDGAIEAFF. CDR3 DNA sequence: TGTGCCAGCAGCTTAGACGGGGCTATTGAAGCTTTCTTT.

On this clone itself: This may be a read error: a much more frequent sequence differs by one nucleotide. The identical CDR3 is also encoded by other nucleotide sequences in the sample. This chain connects TRBV27 to TRBJ1-5; unclear D gene. In germline, CDR1 is MNHEY, CDR2 SMNVEV (reference sequence). The CDR3 extends over 12 amino acids. V was trimmed by 3 bases and J by 7 bases, leaving 7 bases between them. Here the CDR3 DNA reads TGTGCCAGCAGTTTGGTTGGACAGCCCCAGCATTTT. Amino acid sequence: CASSLVGQPQHF.

The chain has TRBV6-1 and TRBJ2-1, with TRBD1 identical over 10 bases. CDR1 is MNHNS, CDR2 SASEGT, per germline. V lost 2 bases to trimming and J lost 4 bases; unmatched junction nucleotides: 8. This CDR3 spans 17 amino acids. CDR3 in DNA: TGTGCCAGCAGTGAAAACATCGGGACAGGGGAATACAATGAGCAGTTCTTC. Its protein product is CASSENIGTGEYNEQFF.

This chain connects TRBV28 to TRBJ2-1; D perhaps matches TRBD2 (6 bases). CDR3 length: 16 amino acids. V shed 5 bases and J shed 4 bases, with 18 bases lying between them. Germline loops: CDR1 MDHEN, CDR2 SYDVKM. The CDR3 sequence: CASSAWGVKLYNEQFF. In DNA form, the CDR3 reads TGTGCCAGCAGTGCCTGGGGGGTCAAATTATACAATGAGCAGTTCTTC.

This chain links TRBV2 with TRBJ2-5, with 7 bases identical to TRBD2. Germline V lookup: CDR1 SNHLY, CDR2 FYNNEI. Losses at the gene ends were 7 bases for V and 4 bases for J; bases not matched to a gene: 3. CDR3 length equals 12 residues. The chain's CDR3 is CASKAGLETQYF. The DNA for the CDR3 is TGTGCCAGCAAAGCGGGGTTAGAGACCCAGTACTTC.

A remark on this clone: Just one base apart from a much larger clone, this may be a read error. Other DNA variants within this sample encode the same CDR3. V is TRBV25-1 and J is TRBJ2-7, with D unresolved. The CDR3 sequence is 13 residues long. The germline CDR1 and CDR2 sequences are MGHDK and SYGVNS. The CDR3: CASSEASPYEQYF. DNA for the CDR3: TGTGCCAGCAGTGAGGCTAGTCCCTACGAGCAGTACTTT.

This clone was observed once. The chain couples TRBV29-1 to TRBJ1-2, with TRBD1 identical over 7 bases. CDR1 and CDR2 (germline): SQVTM, ANQGSEA. The CDR3 sequence is 15 residues long. The V and J ends lost 1 base and 1 base, in that order; junction bases with no gene match: 6. The CDR3 DNA reads TGCAGCGTTGAAGTCCGGGACAGTATTAACTATGGCTACACCTTC. The encoded protein is CSVEVRDSINYGYTF.

V usage is TRBV2 and J usage is TRBJ2-7; D gene uncertain. The germline CDR1 and CDR2 sequences are SNHLY and FYNNEI. The CDR3 is 12 residues long. V dropped 7 bases and J dropped 2 bases, with 9 bases sitting between them. The DNA of the CDR3 is TGTGCCAGCAACGACGTGACCTACGAGCAGTACTTC. Protein: CASNDVTYEQYF.

The CDR3 DNA is TGTGCCAGCAGCCAAGAACGCCGGTACGAGCAGTACTTC. Translation: CASSQERRYEQYF. The chain couples TRBV14 to TRBJ2-7; no definite D call. V lost 0 bases and J lost 4, with 7 bases in between. CDR1 and CDR2 (germline): SGHDN, FVKESK. This CDR3 has 13 amino acids.

The rearrangement joins TRBV12-5 to TRBJ2-1; D not certain. The CDR3 loop spans 14 amino acids. The germline gives CDR1 LGHNT, CDR2 FRNRAP. The V end was cut by 1 base, the J end by 0 bases, with 4 bases between. This CDR3 reads CASGLDSSYNEQFF. In DNA form, the CDR3 reads TGTGCTAGTGGTTTGGACAGCTCCTACAATGAGCAGTTCTTC.

The chain uses TRBV5-8 and TRBJ2-1; D assignment may be TRBD1 or TRBD2 (5 bases each). Germline V gene data show CDR1 as SGHTS and CDR2 as YDEGEE. Trimming took off 4 bases at V and 4 bases at J, with 18 bases between the two ends. This CDR3 has 16 residues. The CDR3 is CASSVEGLRSYNEQFF. The CDR3 DNA is TGTGCCAGCAGCGTTGAGGGGCTGAGGTCATACAATGAGCAGTTCTTC. Variable domain in full (rest from reference TRBV5-8 and TRBJ2-1): EAGVTQSPTHLIKTRGQQATLRCSPISGHTSVYWYQQALGLGLQFLLWYDEGEERNRGNFPPRFSGRQFPNYSSELNVNALELEDSALYLCASSVEGLRSYNEQFFGPGTRLTVL.

This clone was picked up many times. The V and J genes are TRBV4-2 and TRBJ2-1, with D possibly being TRBD2 (6 bases). CDR3 size: 16 residues. CDR1 and CDR2 (germline): LGHNA, YNFKEQ. Trimming stripped 0 bases from V and 7 bases from J, with 16 bases between. CDR3 bases: TGTGCCAGCAGCCAAGATGGAGGAAGGGGAGGAAATGAGCAGTTCTTC. Translating gives CASSQDGGRGGNEQFF.